The subject of this entry is one T cell receptor beta chain. The data were obtained in a study of T-cell reconstitution after alpha-beta-depleted transplantation in children. The germline CDR1 and CDR2 sequences are SEHNR and FQNEAQ (reference sequence). Trimming at V came to 5 bases and at J to 7 bases, leaving 6 bases not matched to a gene. This CDR3 comprises 14 residues. Preparation of the TCRbeta library involved a method that used unique molecular identifiers. TCRdb passed the PCR reads through MiXCR, listing each CDR3 protein once. Of a few hundred thousand distinct CDR3 sequences detected, approximately 9.7% appear once; the ten largest clones hold approximately 5.4%.

Sample: PBMCs from the stem cell graft donor, taken from the stem cell graft. The origin of this receptor is a human donor who donated a stem cell graft to a child with SCID. The chain employs TRBV7-9 and TRBJ1-5; TRBD1 matches 9 bases. The CDR3 DNA sequence: TGTGCCAGCAGCCCGGACAGGGGAGGGCAGCCCCAGCATTTT. Its translation is CASSPDRGGQPQHF.